Below, 14 T cell receptor beta chains from the same sample are listed, as sequenced in a study of graft-versus-host responses after intestinal transplantation. This table comes from immunoSEQ multiplex PCR, and its TCRdb copy is limited to in-frame clones, with some not included. The table lists some 39,000 clones, roughly nine tenths of them singletons. The input for sequencing was PBMCs, taken less than 280 days after transplant. Receptors were obtained from a human patient who received an intestinal transplant, so some T cells may come from the graft donor.

The chain has TRBV5-1 and TRBJ1-2, with 7 bases identical to TRBD1. CDR3 length: 15 amino acids. The J segment lost 4 bases and the V segment lost 3 bases, leaving 9 bases of the junction unmatched. Germline lookup yields CDR1 SGHRS and CDR2 YFSETQ. The CDR3: CASSSTTGPLYGYTF. DNA of the CDR3: TGCGCCAGCAGCTCAACGACAGGGCCTCTCTATGGCTACACCTTC.

CDR3 in amino acids: CASSLGSTSGAQETQYF. The CDR3 bases are TGTGCCAGCAGCTTAGGTAGCACTAGCGGGGCCCAAGAGACCCAGTACTTC. The V call is TRBV7-9, the J call TRBJ2-5, with 10 bases identical to TRBD2. V shed 1 base, J shed 1 base, and the junction held 6 bases outside the gene matches. CDR3 length: 17 residues. Germline assignment: CDR1 SEHNR and CDR2 FQNEAQ (reference sequence).

The chain links TRBV29-1 to TRBJ2-7; D gene uncertain. This CDR3 has 12 amino acids. Germline CDR1 and CDR2: SQVTM and ANQGSEA. Between the trimmed V and J ends, which lost 2 bases and 1 base, there was a span of 6 bases. The CDR3 DNA is TGCAGCGTTGAACTAGGGTCCTACGAGCAGTACTTC. Protein sequence: CSVELGSYEQYF.

Turning to this clone: The identical CDR3 is also encoded by other nucleotide sequences in the sample. As DNA, the CDR3 is TGTGCCAGCAGCTTAGCCCCGATTGTTGACGACACTGAAGCTTTCTTT. Amino acids: CASSLAPIVDDTEAFF. The chain couples TRBV11-2 to TRBJ1-1; D is undetermined. Trimming left V 1 base short and J 3 bases short, with 15 bases between. CDR3 length: 16 amino acids. Germline-derived CDR1 and CDR2 are SGHAT and FQNNGV.

The chain has TRBV7-8 and TRBJ2-1; D may be TRBD1 or TRBD2 (7 bases each). CDR1 is SGHVS, CDR2 FQNEAQ, per germline. This CDR3 spans 13 amino acids. The V gene lost 7 bases and the J gene lost 8 bases, with 15 bases spanning the gap. DNA of the CDR3: TGTGCCAGCATCCCAGGGGGAGGGTATGAGCAGTTCTTC. As protein: CASIPGGGYEQFF.

The chain is built from TRBV18 and TRBJ2-2; the match to TRBD1 covers 12 bases. Looked up from germline, CDR1 is KGHSH and CDR2 is LQKENI. V lost 5 bases, J lost 6 bases, and 4 bases stayed unmatched. The CDR3 spans 15 residues. The CDR3 nucleotides are TGTGCCAGCTCAACCGGGACAGGGGGCTCCGGGGAGCTGTTTTTT. This sequence encodes CASSTGTGGSGELFF.

The V and J genes are TRBV7-9 and TRBJ1-3; D is ambiguous. Germline V gene sequence: CDR1 SEHNR, CDR2 FQNEAQ (reference sequence). The length of the CDR3 is 12 residues. Trimming cost V 5 bases and J 7 bases, with 9 bases left between them. CDR3 sequence (DNA): TGTGCCAGCAGCACGATTCTGAACACCATATATTTT. Translating gives CASSTILNTIYF. Full variable domain (outside the CDR3, taken from reference TRBV7-9 and TRBJ1-3): DTGVSQNPRHKITKRGQNVTFRCDPISEHNRLYWYRQTLGQGPEFLTYFQNEAQLEKSRLLSDRFSAERPKGSFSTLEIQRTEQGDSAMYLCASSTILNTIYFGEGSWLTVV.

V is TRBV9 and J is TRBJ2-1, with D possibly being TRBD1 (6 bases). V shed 0 bases and J shed 3 bases, with 10 bases lying between them. The CDR3 sequence is 15 residues long. Germline lookup yields CDR1 SGDLS and CDR2 YYNGEE. The CDR3 here is CASSVGQGFYNEQFF. The CDR3 DNA reads TGTGCCAGCAGCGTAGGGCAGGGGTTCTACAATGAGCAGTTCTTC. The full variable domain, its missing parts supplied by reference TRBV9 and TRBJ2-1, is DSGVTQTPKHLITATGQRVTLRCSPRSGDLSVYWYQQSLDQGLQFLIQYYNGEERAKGNILERFSAQQFPDLHSELNLSSLELGDSALYFCASSVGQGFYNEQFFGPGTRLTVL.

The CDR3 loop reads CATPLGGDNSGNTIYF. In DNA, the CDR3 is TGTGCCACGCCGCTGGGGGGGGACAACTCTGGAAACACCATATATTTT. The chain has TRBV19 and TRBJ1-3; tentative D call: TRBD1 (6 bases). From germline, CDR1 is LNHDA and CDR2 SQIVND (reference sequence). The V and J ends lost 10 bases and 0 bases respectively, with 19 bases between them. This CDR3 has 16 amino acids.

This chain connects TRBV7-6 to TRBJ2-5, with D hard to call. V dropped 5 bases and J dropped 0 bases, with 16 bases sitting between them. Per germline, CDR1 SGHVS and CDR2 FNYEAQ. CDR3 length equals 16 residues. The CDR3 is CASSQSASPNQETQYF. In DNA form, the CDR3 reads TGTGCCAGCAGCCAATCCGCTTCACCCAACCAAGAGACCCAGTACTTC.

This chain uses TRBV5-1 with TRBJ2-3; 12 bases fit TRBD2. This CDR3 spans 15 amino acids. Per the germline V gene, CDR1 is SGHRS and CDR2 is YFSETQ. With 6 bases clipped from V and 0 bases from J, the junction kept 2 bases outside the gene matches. CDR3 bases: TGCGCCAGCACTAGCGGGGGGGCTAGCACAGATACGCAGTATTTT. Translating gives CASTSGGASTDTQYF.

This sequence joins TRBV6-5 and TRBJ1-1; unclear D gene. CDR1 is MNHEY and CDR2 is SVGAGI in the germline V gene. The CDR3 has 15 amino acids. V gave up 6 bases and J gave up 5 bases, with 19 bases separating them. The CDR3 DNA follows: TGTGCCAGCAGCCCCGGTGGGGAGTCGGATACTGAAGCTTTCTTT. It translates to CASSPGGESDTEAFF.

The chain employs TRBV6-4 and TRBJ2-3, with 15 bases fitting TRBD2. With 3 bases clipped from V and 9 bases from J, the junction kept 10 bases outside the gene matches. The CDR3 has 17 amino acids. Germline V gene sequence: CDR1 MRHNA, CDR2 SNTAGT. DNA for the CDR3: TGTGCCAGCAGTGAGAGGACTAGCGGGGGGGACGGGGAAACGCAGTATTTT. Residues: CASSERTSGGDGETQYF.

The J gene is TRBJ2-7, the V gene TRBV9, with TRBD2 identical over 10 bases. The ends lost 3 bases at V and 0 bases at J; junction bases unmatched: 6. Germline values: CDR1 SGDLS, CDR2 YYNGEE. The CDR3 loop spans 16 amino acids. The CDR3 sequence is CASSANSGGTSYEQYF. Here the CDR3 DNA reads TGTGCCAGCAGCGCAAATAGCGGGGGGACCTCCTACGAGCAGTACTTC.